The 25 T cell receptor beta chains presented below share a single source sample, sequenced in a study of regulatory T cells in long-lasting Graves disease. In building TCR beta libraries, iRepertoire HTBI primers were used together with Arm-PCR of CDR3 regions. TCRdb independently ran MiXCR on the multiplex PCR reads; one entry per CDR3 protein. The sample has hundreds of thousands of distinct CDR3 sequences, around 16% seen once. The time point was: newly diagnosed GD, antithyroid drugs for less than 3 months. PBMC-extracted RNA yielded the TCR library. This specimen consisted of peripheral blood mononuclear cells (PBMCs), obtained at new diagnosis, from a patient treated with antithyroid drugs. These receptors all come from a female donor with Graves disease.

This clonotype was observed many times. This chain connects TRBV5-6 to TRBJ2-1, with a tentative D call TRBD2 (5 bases). V dropped 4 bases and J dropped 6 bases, with 14 bases sitting between them. There are 14 residues in the CDR3. CDR1 is SGHDT, CDR2 YYEEEE, per germline. The chain's CDR3 is CASSPGESGNEQFF. The CDR3, as DNA: TGTGCCAGCAGCCCCGGGGAGAGCGGCAATGAGCAGTTCTTC.

This clonotype was seen a handful of times. CDR3 region: CASSHGTGSGGYTF. For the CDR3, the DNA is TGTGCCAGCAGCCACGGGACAGGGTCGGGTGGCTACACCTTC. The J gene is TRBJ1-2, the V gene TRBV7-9; TRBD1 agrees at 9 bases. Germline assignment: CDR1 SEHNR and CDR2 FQNEAQ (reference sequence). With 5 bases clipped from V and 7 bases from J, the junction kept 8 bases outside the gene matches. CDR3 length: 14 amino acids.

The V call is TRBV25-1, the J call TRBJ1-6; a possible D gene is TRBD1 (6 bases). Between the trimmed V and J ends, which lost 8 bases and 8 bases, there was a span of 16 bases. Germline V gene data show CDR1 as MGHDK and CDR2 as SYGVNS. This CDR3 is built from 14 residues. Here the CDR3 reads CASGSRGVYSPLHF. In DNA, the CDR3 is TGTGCCAGCGGCTCAAGGGGGGTTTATTCACCCCTCCACTTT.

V gene TRBV6-1 combines with J gene TRBJ2-3, with D possibly being TRBD2 (6 bases). The germline gives CDR1 MNHNS, CDR2 SASEGT. V dropped 10 bases and J dropped 3 bases, with 11 bases sitting between them. The CDR3 length is 12 residues. The CDR3, as DNA: TGTGCCACCCAGACTAGTACAGATACGCAGTATTTT. It translates to CATQTSTDTQYF.

This chain connects TRBV7-9 to TRBJ1-5; the D is unclear. V dropped 3 bases and J dropped 8 bases, with 8 bases sitting between them. Germline lookup yields CDR1 SEHNR and CDR2 FQNEAQ (reference sequence). The CDR3 is 12 residues long. CDR3 nucleotide sequence: TGTGCCAGCAGCTTGTGGGAGGAGCCCCAGCATTTT. This gives the protein CASSLWEEPQHF.

This clonotype was seen only a few times. The gene calls are TRBV20-1 and TRBJ1-1; a possible D gene is TRBD1 (5 bases). CDR1 and CDR2 (germline): DFQATT, SNEGSKA (reference sequence). This CDR3 has 15 amino acids. V was pared by 0 bases and J by 4 bases, with 15 bases between. The chain's CDR3 is CSARDIGEDGTEAFF. The CDR3 DNA follows: TGCAGTGCTAGAGATATAGGGGAGGATGGCACTGAAGCTTTCTTT.

This chain joins TRBV7-2 and TRBJ2-3; 11 bases agree with TRBD2. CDR3 length: 15 residues. Germline CDR1 reads SGHTA; CDR2 reads FQGNSA. V trimming: 3 bases; J trimming: 3 bases; junction bases outside the gene matches: 2. The CDR3 nucleotides read TGTGCCAGCAGCTTGACTAGCGGGGAGACAGATACGCAGTATTTT. Translated: CASSLTSGETDTQYF.

This clonotype has a count of ten or more. This sequence joins TRBV12-3 or TRBV12-4 and TRBJ2-2; unclear D gene. The CDR3 runs to 15 residues. V was cut by 5 bases and J by 8 bases, with 18 bases left in between. This CDR3 is CASSPRPPTRGELFF. CDR3 sequence (DNA): TGTGCCAGCAGTCCGCGGCCCCCAACCAGGGGGGAGCTGTTTTTT.

This rearrangement joins TRBV28 to TRBJ2-5; 11 bases align to TRBD1. The J call may be mistaken, given a closer DNA end match to TRBJ2-1. Germline V CDR1 and CDR2: MDHEN, SYDVKM. The CDR3 spans 15 residues. The CDR3 region is CASSTRDRGDNEQFF. In DNA, the CDR3 is TGTGCCAGCAGTACCCGGGACAGGGGGGACAATGAGCAGTTCTTC.

This clonotype has at least ten counts. J is TRBJ1-1 and V is TRBV5-1; D ambiguous. Germline CDR1 is SGHRS and CDR2 is YFSETQ. V was trimmed by 4 bases and J by 0 bases, leaving 13 bases between them. The CDR3 length is 15 residues. In DNA form, the CDR3 reads TGCGCCAGCAGCATAAAGACGGCCATGAACACTGAAGCTTTCTTT. This sequence encodes CASSIKTAMNTEAFF.

Many counts were recorded for this clonotype. The chain couples TRBV5-1 to TRBJ2-2, with D perhaps TRBD1 (6 bases). The CDR3 loop spans 14 amino acids. V was shortened by 5 bases and J by 1 base, with 9 bases between the two germline ends. Germline values: CDR1 SGHRS, CDR2 YFSETQ. This CDR3 is CASRIQGNTGELFF. CDR3 DNA sequence: TGCGCCAGCAGGATACAGGGGAACACCGGGGAGCTGTTTTTT.

This clonotype was counted only a few times. The genes are TRBV12-5 and TRBJ1-2, with D possibly matching TRBD1 (5 bases). The CDR3 length is 13 residues. Trimming shortened V by 1 base and J by 2 bases, and 5 bases separated the two germline ends. Germline V gene data show CDR1 as LGHNT and CDR2 as FRNRAP. The CDR3, as DNA: TGTGCTAGTGGTTTGGCAGGGAACTATGGCTACACCTTC. Amino acid sequence: CASGLAGNYGYTF.

The chain uses TRBV28 and TRBJ1-1, with D maybe TRBD1 (5 bases). Trimming cost V 7 bases and J 6 bases, with 18 bases left between them. The CDR3 extends over 14 amino acids. Germline V gene data show CDR1 as MDHEN and CDR2 as SYDVKM. In nucleotides, the CDR3 is TGTGCCAGCACCCGGGGACCCGCGAATGCTGAAGCTTTCTTT. Protein product: CASTRGPANAEAFF.

This clonotype was recorded at least ten times. The gene calls are TRBV28 and TRBJ2-5, with 7 bases aligning to TRBD1. The germline V gene encodes CDR1 MDHEN and CDR2 SYDVKM. This CDR3 spans 13 amino acids. V trimming: 6 bases; J trimming: 2 bases; junction bases outside the gene matches: 3. The CDR3 bases are TGTGCCAGCAGGGTGGGACAGCAAGAGACCCAGTACTTC. As protein: CASRVGQQETQYF.

A word on this clonotype: Germline is not matched at one junction end, which may reflect a read error. The chain joins TRBV12-3 or TRBV12-4 to TRBJ1-2; unclear D gene. This CDR3 comprises 12 residues. Written as DNA, the CDR3 is TGTGCCGGCAGTTTCACGGGTAGCGGCTACACCTTC. Residues: CAGSFTGSGYTF.

The rearrangement uses TRBV5-1 and TRBJ1-6; D is uncertain. The V and J ends lost 0 bases and 7 bases respectively, with 11 bases between them. The CDR3 runs to 15 residues. From germline, CDR1 is SGHRS and CDR2 YFSETQ. The chain's CDR3 is CASSLVGGENSPLHF. The CDR3 region has the DNA TGCGCCAGCAGCTTGGTTGGCGGGGAGAATTCACCCCTCCACTTT.

The chain combines TRBV7-8 with TRBJ2-5, with 14 bases aligning to TRBD2. This CDR3 comprises 19 residues. The germline gives CDR1 SGHVS, CDR2 FQNEAQ. The J segment lost 2 bases and the V segment lost 2 bases, leaving 10 bases of the junction unmatched. The CDR3, as DNA: TGTGCCAGCAGCTTAACTCCGGGACTAGCGGGGGTAGAACAAGAGACCCAGTACTTC. Translated, it gives CASSLTPGLAGVEQETQYF.

The chain carries TRBV20-1 and TRBJ2-5; D might be TRBD2 (5 bases). Germline CDR1 DFQATT, CDR2 SNEGSKA (reference sequence). This CDR3 region has 14 residues. V lost 3 bases and J lost 5, with 16 bases in between. CDR3 amino acids: CSARTPSGGETQYF. In nucleotides, the CDR3 is TGCAGTGCTAGGACCCCCTCGGGCGGGGAGACCCAGTACTTC.

This chain connects TRBV6-5 to TRBJ2-3, with 8 bases aligning to TRBD2. Germline CDR1 and CDR2: MNHEY and SVGAGI. Trimming took 2 bases from V and 2 from J; bases not matched to a gene: 12. The CDR3 covers 18 residues. CDR3 DNA sequence: TGTGCCAGCAGTTACCCCCGGGGAGGCGGGAGGAACACAGATACGCAGTATTTT. Protein: CASSYPRGGGRNTDTQYF.

This clonotype has ten or more counts. This chain uses TRBV10-3 with TRBJ1-2, with a possible D match to TRBD1 (6 bases). Germline-derived CDR1 and CDR2 are ENHRY and SYGVKD. The length of the CDR3 is 16 residues. The V and J ends lost 0 bases and 2 bases respectively, with 13 bases between them. The chain's CDR3 is CAISESEGQGNYGYTF. CDR3 DNA sequence: TGTGCCATCAGTGAGTCGGAAGGGCAGGGGAACTATGGCTACACCTTC.

The sample holds many counts of this clonotype. The chain joins TRBV5-1 to TRBJ2-7, with D maybe TRBD2 (6 bases). The V end lost 4 bases, the J end lost 1 base, and 15 bases lay between the germline ends. The CDR3 loop spans 15 amino acids. CDR1 and CDR2 from the germline V gene are SGHRS and YFSETQ. Here the CDR3 reads CASSLAPTSSYEQYF. The CDR3 DNA reads as TGCGCCAGCAGCCTAGCCCCGACTAGTTCCTACGAGCAGTACTTC.

This clonotype was observed at least ten times. The gene calls are TRBV27 and TRBJ2-3; no definite D call. V gave up 6 bases and J gave up 3 bases, with 7 bases separating them. The CDR3 runs 12 residues. CDR1 and CDR2 from the germline V gene are MNHEY and SMNVEV (reference sequence). The DNA for the CDR3 is TGTGCCAGCAGCGGAAGGACAGATACGCAGTATTTT. It translates to CASSGRTDTQYF.

Ten or more counts support this clonotype. The chain recombines TRBV7-2 with TRBJ2-3; either TRBD1 or TRBD2 may fit D (5 bases each). V lost 5 bases and J 4 bases, leaving 16 bases between the germline ends. The CDR3 runs 15 residues. The germline gives CDR1 SGHTA, CDR2 FQGNSA. The DNA for the CDR3 is TGTGCCAGCAGCCCGGGACCCCGGTCCGCAGATACGCAGTATTTT. Translation gives CASSPGPRSADTQYF.

This clonotype was counted many times. This chain connects TRBV20-1 to TRBJ2-1; D remains unclear. Germline V gives CDR1 DFQATT, CDR2 SNEGSKA (reference sequence). The CDR3 contains 15 residues. Trimming took 5 bases from V and 2 from J, leaving 16 bases between them. This CDR3 is CSAPSLTAAYNEQFF. The CDR3 nucleotides read TGCAGTGCTCCCTCTTTGACGGCGGCCTACAATGAGCAGTTCTTC.

This clonotype showed up just a few times. As DNA, the CDR3 is TGTGCCAGCAGTGTTCGCTCGGGACAGATCCTAAACACCATATATTTT. The encoded protein is CASSVRSGQILNTIYF. The chain carries TRBV6-1 and TRBJ1-3, with 7 bases identical to TRBD1. Germline lookup yields CDR1 MNHNS and CDR2 SASEGT. This CDR3 comprises 16 residues. The junction had 12 bases not matched to a gene; V was cut back by 4 bases and J by 6 bases.